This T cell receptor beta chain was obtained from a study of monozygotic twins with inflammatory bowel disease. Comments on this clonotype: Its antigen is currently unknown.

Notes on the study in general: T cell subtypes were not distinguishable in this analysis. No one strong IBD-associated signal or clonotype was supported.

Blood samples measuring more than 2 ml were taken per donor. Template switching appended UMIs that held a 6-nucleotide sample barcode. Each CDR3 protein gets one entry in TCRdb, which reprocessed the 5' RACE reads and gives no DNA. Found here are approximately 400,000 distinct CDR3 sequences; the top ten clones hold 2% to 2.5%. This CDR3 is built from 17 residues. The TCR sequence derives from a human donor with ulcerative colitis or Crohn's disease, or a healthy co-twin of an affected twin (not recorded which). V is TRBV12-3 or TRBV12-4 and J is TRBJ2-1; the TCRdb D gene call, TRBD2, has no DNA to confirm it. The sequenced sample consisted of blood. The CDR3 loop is CASSGGGRPSSYNEQFF.